These 9 T cell receptor beta chains were all obtained from the same sample, sequenced in a study of control samples from healthy donors and cancer patients. TCRdb's copy holds only in-frame clones and misses some; the assay was immunoSEQ multiplex PCR. This sample has 130,000 or so clones, with just under 90% found just once. The sequenced sample was PBMCs. These receptor sequences come from a man in his forties or fifties with head and neck cancer.

V usage is TRBV3-1 (or the pseudogene TRBV3-2) and J usage is TRBJ1-6; tentative D call: TRBD1 (6 bases). This CDR3 spans 17 amino acids. Trimming took off 2 bases at V and 4 bases at J, with 15 bases between the two ends. Germline CDR1 is LGHDT and CDR2 is YNNKEL (reference sequence). The CDR3: CASSQSTGRGYNSPLHF. CDR3 in DNA: TGTGCCAGCAGCCAATCCACAGGGAGAGGGTATAATTCACCCCTCCACTTT.

This clone was seen a few times. CDR3 nucleotides: TGTGCCAGCAGCTTAATGGAAGGGGTGAATGAGCAGTTCTTC. Its translation is CASSLMEGVNEQFF. The gene calls are TRBV11-3 and TRBJ2-1, with D perhaps matching TRBD1 (5 bases). This CDR3 spans 14 amino acids. Deletions cut 2 bases from V and 7 bases from J, with 12 bases between. CDR1 SGHNT and CDR2 YENEEA come from the germline V gene.

The rearrangement links TRBV7-2 to TRBJ2-7; D is undetermined. Germline V gives CDR1 SGHTA, CDR2 FQGNSA. V was trimmed by 5 bases and J by 4 bases, leaving 15 bases between them. The CDR3 length is 14 residues. The CDR3 DNA sequence: TGTGCCAGCAGCCCCGGTGCCCCCCTATACGAGCAGTACTTC. Translated, it gives CASSPGAPLYEQYF.

This rearrangement joins TRBV27 to TRBJ1-6, with D possibly matching TRBD1 (5 bases). Deletions cut 5 bases from V and 7 bases from J, with 15 bases between. Germline-derived CDR1 and CDR2 are MNHEY and SMNVEV (reference sequence). CDR3 length: 15 residues. This chain's CDR3 is CASSPRAGKNSPLHF. The CDR3 DNA reads TGTGCCAGCAGTCCTCGGGCAGGGAAAAATTCACCCCTCCACTTT.

The V call is TRBV7-6, the J call TRBJ1-5; perhaps TRBD1 as D (5 bases). The CDR3 is 17 residues long. Germline CDR1 reads SGHVS; CDR2 reads FNYEAQ. V was cut by 5 bases and J by 0 bases, with 17 bases left in between. CDR3 nucleotides: TGTGCCAGCAGCCCGAAGTCTCAGGGATATAGCAATCAGCCCCAGCATTTT. Protein sequence: CASSPKSQGYSNQPQHF.

The chain uses TRBV27 and TRBJ1-1; 9 bases line up with TRBD1. Per germline, CDR1 MNHEY and CDR2 SMNVEV (reference sequence). V shed 7 bases and J 3 bases; nucleotides not matched to a gene: 12. The CDR3 consists of 16 residues. This CDR3 is CASKLTGTGLYTEAFF. In DNA, the CDR3 is TGTGCCAGCAAATTAACCGGGACAGGGTTGTACACTGAAGCTTTCTTT.

The chain links TRBV11-1 to TRBJ2-1; no definite D call. Trimming cost V 3 bases and J 8 bases, with 14 bases left between them. There are 14 residues in the CDR3. Germline values: CDR1 SGHAT, CDR2 FQDESV (reference sequence). In DNA, the CDR3 is TGTGCCAGCAGCTTGAACGTTCGGTGGGATGAGCAGTTCTTC. It yields the protein CASSLNVRWDEQFF.

The rearrangement uses TRBV6-5 and TRBJ2-7; tentatively, D is TRBD1 or TRBD2 (5 bases each). The CDR3 spans 15 residues. With 5 bases removed from V and 1 base from J, the gap between germline ends came to 15 bases. Germline V gives CDR1 MNHEY, CDR2 SVGAGI. CDR3: CASSQPGTLSYEQYF. CDR3 bases: TGTGCCAGCAGTCAGCCCGGGACCTTATCCTACGAGCAGTACTTC.

The sample holds one count of this clone. The chain uses TRBV5-6 and TRBJ2-1; D ambiguous. CDR3 size: 13 residues. V dropped 1 base and J dropped 5 bases, with 7 bases sitting between them. CDR1 SGHDT and CDR2 YYEEEE come from the germline V gene. In DNA form, the CDR3 reads TGTGCCAGCAGCTTGTACCAGCACAATGAGCAGTTCTTC. Protein sequence: CASSLYQHNEQFF. Combining the CDR3 with reference TRBV5-6 and TRBJ2-1 gives the whole variable domain DAGVTQSPTHLIKTRGQQVTLRCSPKSGHDTVSWYQQALGQGPQFIFQYYEEEERQRGNFPDRFSGHQFPNYSSELNVNALLLGDSALYLCASSLYQHNEQFFGPGTRLTVL.